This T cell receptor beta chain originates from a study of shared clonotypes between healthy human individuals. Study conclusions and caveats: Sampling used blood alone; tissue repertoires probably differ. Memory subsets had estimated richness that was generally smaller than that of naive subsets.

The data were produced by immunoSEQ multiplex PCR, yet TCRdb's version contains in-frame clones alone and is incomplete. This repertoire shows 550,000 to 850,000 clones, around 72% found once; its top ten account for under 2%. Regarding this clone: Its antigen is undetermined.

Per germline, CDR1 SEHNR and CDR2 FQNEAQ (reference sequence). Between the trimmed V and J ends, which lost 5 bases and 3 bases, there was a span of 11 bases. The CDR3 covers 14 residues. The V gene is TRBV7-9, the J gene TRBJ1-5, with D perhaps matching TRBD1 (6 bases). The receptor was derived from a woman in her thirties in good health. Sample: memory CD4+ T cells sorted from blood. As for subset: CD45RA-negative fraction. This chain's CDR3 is CASSTDRNNQPQHF. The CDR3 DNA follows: TGTGCCAGCAGCACAGACAGGAACAATCAGCCCCAGCATTTT.